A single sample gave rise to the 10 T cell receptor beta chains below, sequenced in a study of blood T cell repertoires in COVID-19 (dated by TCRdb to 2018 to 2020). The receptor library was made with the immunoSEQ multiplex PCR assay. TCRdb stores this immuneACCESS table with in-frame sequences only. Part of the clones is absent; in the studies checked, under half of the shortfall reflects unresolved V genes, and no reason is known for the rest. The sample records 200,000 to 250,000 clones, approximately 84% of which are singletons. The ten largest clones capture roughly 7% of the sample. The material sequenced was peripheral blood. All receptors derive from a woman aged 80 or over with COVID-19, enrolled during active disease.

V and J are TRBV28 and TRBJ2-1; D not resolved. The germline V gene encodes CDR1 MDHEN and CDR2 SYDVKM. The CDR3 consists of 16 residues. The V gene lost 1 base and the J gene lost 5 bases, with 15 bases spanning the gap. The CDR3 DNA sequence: TGTGCCAGCAGTTTATCTCCAGACTCAATTCACAATGAGCAGTTCTTC. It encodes CASSLSPDSIHNEQFF.

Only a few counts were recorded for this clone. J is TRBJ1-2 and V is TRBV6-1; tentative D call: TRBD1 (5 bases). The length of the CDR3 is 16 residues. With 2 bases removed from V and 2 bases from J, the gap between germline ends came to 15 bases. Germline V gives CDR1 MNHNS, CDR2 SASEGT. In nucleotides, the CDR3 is TGTGCCAGCAGTGAAAGATCGGCAGGGATGAACTATGGCTACACCTTC. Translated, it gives CASSERSAGMNYGYTF.

The DNA of the CDR3 is TGTGCCAGTATGAGGTACTTGAACACTGAAGCTTTCTTT. Translated: CASMRYLNTEAFF. V usage is TRBV19 and J usage is TRBJ1-1; D not resolved. CDR3 size: 13 residues. Germline V gene lookup returns CDR1 LNHDA and CDR2 SQIVND (reference sequence). Trimming removed 7 bases from V and 0 bases from J, with 9 bases in between.

CDR3 nucleotide sequence: TGTGCCAGCAGTGACCGGGACAGGGTGTTCTTC. It codes for CASSDRDRVFF. The rearrangement uses TRBV9 and TRBJ2-1; 9 positions agree with TRBD1. The CDR3 has 11 amino acids. V lost 5 bases to trimming and J lost 15 bases; unmatched junction nucleotides: 6. Germline CDR1 reads SGDLS; CDR2 reads YYNGEE.

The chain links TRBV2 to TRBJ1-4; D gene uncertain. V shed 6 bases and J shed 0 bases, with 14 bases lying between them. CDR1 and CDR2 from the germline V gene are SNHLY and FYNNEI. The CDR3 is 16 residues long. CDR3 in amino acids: CASSQRPASTNEKLFF. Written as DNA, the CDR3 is TGTGCCAGCAGCCAGCGGCCGGCCTCAACTAATGAAAAACTGTTTTTT.

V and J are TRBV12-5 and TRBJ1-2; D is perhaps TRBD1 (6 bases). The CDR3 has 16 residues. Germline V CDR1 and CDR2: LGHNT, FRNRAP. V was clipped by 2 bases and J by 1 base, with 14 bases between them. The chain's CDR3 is CASGLMGQGFNYGYTF. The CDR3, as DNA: TGTGCTAGTGGTTTGATGGGACAAGGGTTTAACTATGGCTACACCTTC.

As DNA, the CDR3 is TGTGCCAGCAGCCAACCAGCTCAGGGGGCGCTTTCCCCCGAGCAGTACTTC. The encoded protein is CASSQPAQGALSPEQYF. V is TRBV3-1 (or the pseudogene TRBV3-2) and J is TRBJ2-7; TRBD1 matches at 8 bases. The V segment lost 2 bases and the J segment 6 bases; nucleotides outside the gene matches: 15. The CDR3 totals 17 residues. Germline loops: CDR1 LGHDT, CDR2 YNNKEL (reference sequence).

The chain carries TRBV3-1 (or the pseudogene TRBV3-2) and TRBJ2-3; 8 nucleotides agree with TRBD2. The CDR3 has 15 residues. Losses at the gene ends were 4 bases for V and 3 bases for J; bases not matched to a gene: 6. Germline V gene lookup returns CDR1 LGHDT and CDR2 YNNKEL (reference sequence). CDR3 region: CASSLGGGGTDTQYF. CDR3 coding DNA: TGTGCCAGCAGCCTGGGCGGCGGGGGGACAGATACGCAGTATTTT.

This chain's CDR3 is CASSLAAAETQYF. The CDR3 nucleotides read TGTGCCAGCAGCTTAGCTGCGGCAGAGACCCAGTACTTC. This chain joins TRBV7-9 and TRBJ2-5; no clear D gene. Germline V gives CDR1 SEHNR, CDR2 FQNEAQ (reference sequence). Trimming cost V 0 bases and J 4 bases, with 6 bases left between them. The CDR3 is 13 amino acids.

The CDR3 sequence: CATSRGSSGGSYEQYF. The CDR3 DNA follows: TGTGCCACCAGCAGAGGATCTAGCGGGGGGTCCTACGAGCAGTACTTC. The V call is TRBV15, the J call TRBJ2-7; 11 bases agree with TRBD2. The CDR3 extends over 16 amino acids. CDR1 is LNHNV, CDR2 YYDKDF, per germline (reference sequence). With V trimmed by 1 base and J by 1 base, 3 bases remained unmatched.